This T cell receptor (beta chain) stems from a study of blood T cell repertoires in COVID-19. Study context: The samples span acute and convalescent COVID-19 from the United States, Italy and Spain. T cells, B-cell-depleted T cells, or PBMCs provided the cDNA or gDNA that served as material.

Original processing methods: Using reference gene primer amplification, nucleated cell counts were estimated. Measured with immunoSEQ multiplex PCR; TCRdb has only the in-frame clones, and not every one. Clone size and V and J calls were adopted from that table, with D and trimming inferred from the DNA. The sample shows over 60,000 clones, roughly 82% of them seen only once. The source is a human donor in a cohort sampled during active COVID-19. Input material: peripheral blood.

CDR3 nucleotide sequence: TGTGCCAGCAGCCAAGATGCACAGGGATTTCTCGGCTACACCTTC. Translating it yields CASSQDAQGFLGYTF. V is TRBV3-1 (or the pseudogene TRBV3-2) and J is TRBJ1-2, with TRBD1 as a possible D gene (6 bases). CDR3 length equals 15 residues. Trimming took off 0 bases at V and 8 bases at J, with 16 bases between the two ends. Germline lookup yields CDR1 LGHDT and CDR2 YNNKEL (reference sequence).